This T cell receptor (beta chain) was captured by sequencing in a study of T cells in localized non-small cell lung cancer (dated by TCRdb to the early 2020s). In terms of the full investigation: The study analyzed T cell repertoires of under 250 early-stage NSCLC patients, comparing tumors and uninvolved tumor-adjacent lungs. Of the NSCLC patients, roughly 130 were male and some 97 were female, and the mean age was around 66 years. All 250 or so NSCLC patients in the cohort were treatment-naive and had localized lung tumors that were resected.

V loses 0 bases, J loses 1 base, and the germline ends lie 10 bases apart. Measured from the cysteine to the phenylalanine, the CDR3 is 15 residues long. The DNA shown is the 45-base CDR3, in frame from base 1. From the germline V gene, CDR1 is SGDLS and CDR2 is YYNGEE. Uninvolved adjacent lung was taken at least 2 cm from the tumor margin and confirmed free of atypia by two independent pathologists. At diagnosis, tumor, uninvolved tumor-adjacent lung and peripheral blood were collected and then preserved as a mix of FFPE and fresh-frozen material. TCR beta CDR3 regions were sequenced from DNA using the immunoSEQ Assay. On the authors' methods: To compute T cell density, TCR beta template counts were normalized to usable DNA, which was estimated by amplifying housekeeping genes. Richness was estimated using the preseqR package, with extrapolation to 400,000 templates for PBMC samples and to 120,000 templates for tissue samples. Clonality was taken to be one minus Pielou's evenness. Tissue-enriched TCRs were identified through differential abundance testing performed on productive amino-acid clonotypes, with a minimum total count of 5 and an alpha of 0.1. The Jaccard Index and the Morisita Overlap Index were used to quantify repertoire overlap between compartments. GLIPH clustered TCR beta CDR3s with public tetramer-defined viral CDR3s; viral motifs required at least three viral sequences plus V-gene enrichment. TCRdb carries this immuneACCESS record with in-frame sequences only. Its versions omit some clonotypes, under half of them owing to an unresolved V gene in the studies checked, with the rest unexplained. The V and J calls and clone size were taken over from that table, and D and trimming were inferred from the DNA. This sample is represented by roughly 1,200 clones; less than 25% of them were singletons. The ten largest make up roughly 12% of the sample.

As to this clone: Its antigen remains undetermined. No per-base quality is available; no much larger clone lies one base away.

Study-level results and caveats: Uninvolved tumor-adjacent lung showed the highest T cell clonality, higher than tumor, which suggests more focused antigenic responses in the uninvolved tumor-adjacent lung. A median of roughly 58 of the top 100 tumor clones were detected in paired uninvolved adjacent lung, and approximately 28 of these tumor clones were also found among the top 100 clones of the paired uninvolved adjacent lung. Multi-region tumor sequencing was not performed, so intratumor heterogeneity could not be excluded. Longer overall survival was associated with higher blood T cell density, whereas shorter survival was associated with higher adjacent-lung clonality. Because of the exploratory design, TCR variables were selected using unadjusted p-values without false-discovery rate correction.

The sequence was obtained from a male donor at least 60 years old with stage III lung adenocarcinoma. The chain is made from TRBV9 and TRBJ1-1; TRBD1 could be the D gene, as 6 bases match. This specimen consisted of normal lung tissue next to the tumor, obtained before any cancer treatment. The nucleotide sequence reads as follows: TGTGCCAGCAGCGTAGTTTGGGGGGCGAACACTGAAGCTTTCTTT. The resulting protein is CASSVVWGANTEAFF.